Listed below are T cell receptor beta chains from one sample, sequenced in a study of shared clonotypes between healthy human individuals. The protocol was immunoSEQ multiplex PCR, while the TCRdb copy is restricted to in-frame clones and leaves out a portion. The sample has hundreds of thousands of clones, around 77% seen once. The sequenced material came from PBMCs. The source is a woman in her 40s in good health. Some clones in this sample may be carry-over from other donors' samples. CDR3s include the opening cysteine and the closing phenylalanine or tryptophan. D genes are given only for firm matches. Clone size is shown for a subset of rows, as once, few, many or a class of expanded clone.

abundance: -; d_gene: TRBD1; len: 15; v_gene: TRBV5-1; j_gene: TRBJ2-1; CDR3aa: CASSSGTGAGNEQFF; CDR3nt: TGCGCCAGCAGCTCCGGGACAGGGGCGGGGAATGAGCAGTTCTTC
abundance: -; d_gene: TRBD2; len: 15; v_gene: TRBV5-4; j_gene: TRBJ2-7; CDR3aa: CASSPRGLGTGEQYF; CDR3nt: TGTGCCAGCAGCCCGCGAGGACTAGGGACCGGAGAGCAGTACTTC
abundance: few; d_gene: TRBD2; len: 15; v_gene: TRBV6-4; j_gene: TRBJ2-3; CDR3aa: CASSLTSGSSDTQYF; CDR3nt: TGTGCCAGCAGTCTGACTAGCGGGAGCTCAGATACGCAGTATTTT
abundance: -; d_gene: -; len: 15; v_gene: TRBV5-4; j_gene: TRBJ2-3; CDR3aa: CASSLGFTSTDTQYF; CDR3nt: TGTGCCAGCAGCTTAGGGTTTACTAGCACAGATACGCAGTATTTT
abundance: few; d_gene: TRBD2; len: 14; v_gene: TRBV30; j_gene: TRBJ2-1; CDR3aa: CAWSVLSGTNEQFF; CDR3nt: TGTGCCTGGAGTGTACTAAGCGGGACCAATGAGCAGTTCTTC
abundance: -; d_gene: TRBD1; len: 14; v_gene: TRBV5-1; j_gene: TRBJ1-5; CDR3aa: CASSPTGDSQPQHF; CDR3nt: TGCGCCAGCAGCCCGACAGGGGACAGTCAGCCCCAGCATTTT
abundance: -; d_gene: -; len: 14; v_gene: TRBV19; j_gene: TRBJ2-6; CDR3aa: CASSSRAGANVLTF; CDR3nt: TGTGCCAGTAGTAGCAGGGCTGGGGCCAACGTCCTGACTTTC
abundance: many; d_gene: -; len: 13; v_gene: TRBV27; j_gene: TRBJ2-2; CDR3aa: CASSLLNTGELFF; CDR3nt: TGTGCCAGCAGTTTACTGAACACCGGGGAGCTGTTTTTT
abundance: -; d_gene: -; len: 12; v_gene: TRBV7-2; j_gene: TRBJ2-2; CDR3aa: CASSHYTGELFF; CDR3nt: TGTGCCAGCAGCCATTACACCGGGGAGCTGTTTTTT
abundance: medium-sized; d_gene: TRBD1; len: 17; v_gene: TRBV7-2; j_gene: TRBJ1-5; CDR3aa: CASSLVAGGSSNQPQHF; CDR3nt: TGTGCCAGCAGCTTAGTAGCAGGGGGCAGTAGCAATCAGCCCCAGCATTTT